This T cell receptor beta chain derives from a study of cytomegalovirus exposure and HLA in healthy donors. General study results and limits: TCR beta sequences reportedly predicted most subjects' HLA-A and HLA-B alleles accurately.

CDR1 and CDR2 (germline): SGHVS, FQNEAQ. The length of the CDR3 is 15 residues. Trimming shortened V by 5 bases and J by 0 bases, and 13 bases separated the two germline ends. The PCR contained 60 Vbeta and 13 Jbeta primers. Sequenced by immunoSEQ multiplex PCR; TCRdb stores in-frame clones only, minus some. The top ten clones hold about 4.9% of a sample with approximately 150,000 clones, around 73% of them seen once. Points on this clone: What it binds is unknown.

This chain uses TRBV7-8 with TRBJ1-1; D is possibly TRBD1 (6 bases). The TCR was taken from a woman between 18 and 29 years old in good health and CMV-seropositive. Sequencing input: PBMCs. CDR3 sequence: CASSKRRDMNTEAFF. The CDR3, as DNA: TGTGCCAGCAGCAAGCGCAGGGACATGAACACTGAAGCTTTCTTT.